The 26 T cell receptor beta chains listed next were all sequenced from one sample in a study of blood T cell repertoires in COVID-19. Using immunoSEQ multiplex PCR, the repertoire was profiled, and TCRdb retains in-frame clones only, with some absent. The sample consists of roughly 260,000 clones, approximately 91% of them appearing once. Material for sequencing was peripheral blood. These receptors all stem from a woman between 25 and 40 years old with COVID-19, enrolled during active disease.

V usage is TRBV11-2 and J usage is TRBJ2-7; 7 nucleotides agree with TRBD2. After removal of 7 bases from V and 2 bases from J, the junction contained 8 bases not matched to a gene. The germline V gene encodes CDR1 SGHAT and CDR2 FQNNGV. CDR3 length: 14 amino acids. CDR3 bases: TGTGCCAGCACTTTGCGGGGGATTCCCTACGAGCAGTACTTC. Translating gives CASTLRGIPYEQYF.

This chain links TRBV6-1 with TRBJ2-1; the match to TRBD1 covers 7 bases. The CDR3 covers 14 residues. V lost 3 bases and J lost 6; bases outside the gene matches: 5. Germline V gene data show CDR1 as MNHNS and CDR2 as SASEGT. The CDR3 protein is CASSENRGGNEQFF. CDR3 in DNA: TGTGCCAGCAGTGAGAACAGGGGTGGCAATGAGCAGTTCTTC.

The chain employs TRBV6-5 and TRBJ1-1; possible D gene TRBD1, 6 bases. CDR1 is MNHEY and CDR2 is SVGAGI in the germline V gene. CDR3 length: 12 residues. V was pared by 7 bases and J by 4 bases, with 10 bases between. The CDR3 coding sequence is TGTGCCAGCACCCGAGGGGGCACTGAAGCTTTCTTT. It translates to CASTRGGTEAFF.

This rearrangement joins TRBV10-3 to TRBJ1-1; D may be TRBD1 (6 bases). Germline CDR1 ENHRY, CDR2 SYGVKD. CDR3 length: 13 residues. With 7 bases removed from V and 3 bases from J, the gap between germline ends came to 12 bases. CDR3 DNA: TGTGCCATCATTAAGGACAGTCACACTGAAGCTTTCTTT. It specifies CAIIKDSHTEAFF.

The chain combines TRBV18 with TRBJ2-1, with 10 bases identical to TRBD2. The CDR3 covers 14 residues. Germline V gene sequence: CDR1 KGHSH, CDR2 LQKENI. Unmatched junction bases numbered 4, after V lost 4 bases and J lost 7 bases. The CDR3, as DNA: TGTGCCAGCTCACTAGCGGGAGGCCCGAATGAGCAGTTCTTC. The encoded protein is CASSLAGGPNEQFF.

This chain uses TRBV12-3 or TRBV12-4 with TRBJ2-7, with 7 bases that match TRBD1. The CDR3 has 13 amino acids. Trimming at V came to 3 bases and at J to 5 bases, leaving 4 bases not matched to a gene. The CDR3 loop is CASSLTGWNEQYF. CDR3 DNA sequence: TGTGCCAGCAGTTTGACAGGGTGGAACGAGCAGTACTTC.

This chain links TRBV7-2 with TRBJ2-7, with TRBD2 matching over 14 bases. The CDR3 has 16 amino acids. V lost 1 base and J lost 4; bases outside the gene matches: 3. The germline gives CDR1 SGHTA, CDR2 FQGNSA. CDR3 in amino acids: CASSLEGTSGRYEQYF. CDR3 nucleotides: TGTGCCAGCAGCTTAGAAGGGACTAGCGGGAGATACGAGCAGTACTTC.

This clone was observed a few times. The CDR3 spells CASSTPLRGYQPQHF. In DNA form, the CDR3 reads TGTGCCAGTAGCACACCTTTGCGGGGGTATCAGCCCCAGCATTTT. This rearrangement joins TRBV19 to TRBJ1-5; D possibly corresponds to TRBD1 (5 bases). This CDR3 has 15 amino acids. Trimming left V 6 bases short and J 5 bases short, with 17 bases between. The V gene's germline CDR1 is LNHDA and CDR2 SQIVND (reference sequence).

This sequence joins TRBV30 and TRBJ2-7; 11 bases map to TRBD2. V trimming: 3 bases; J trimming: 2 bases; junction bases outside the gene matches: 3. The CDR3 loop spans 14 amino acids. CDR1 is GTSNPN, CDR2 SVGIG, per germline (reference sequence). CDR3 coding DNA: TGTGCCTGGAGGACTAGCGGGATTACCTACGAGCAGTACTTC. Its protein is CAWRTSGITYEQYF.

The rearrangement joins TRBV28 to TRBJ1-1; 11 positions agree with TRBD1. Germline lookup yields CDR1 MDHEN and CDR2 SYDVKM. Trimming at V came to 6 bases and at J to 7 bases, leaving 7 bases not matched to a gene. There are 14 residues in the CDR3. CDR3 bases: TGTGCCAGCAGCCACGGGGGACAGGGGGGTGAAGCTTTCTTT. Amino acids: CASSHGGQGGEAFF.

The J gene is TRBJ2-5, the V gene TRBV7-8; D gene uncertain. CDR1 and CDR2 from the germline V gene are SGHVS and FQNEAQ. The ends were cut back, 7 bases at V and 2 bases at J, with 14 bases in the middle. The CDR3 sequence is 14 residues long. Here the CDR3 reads CASNSPVGQETQYF. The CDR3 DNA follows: TGTGCCAGCAACTCCCCCGTTGGTCAAGAGACCCAGTACTTC. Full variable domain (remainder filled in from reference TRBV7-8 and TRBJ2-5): GAGVSQSPRYKVAKRGQDVALRCDPISGHVSLFWYQQALGQGPEFLTYFQNEAQLDKSGLPSDRFFAERPEGSVSTLKIQRTQQEDSAVYLCASNSPVGQETQYFGPGTRLLVL.

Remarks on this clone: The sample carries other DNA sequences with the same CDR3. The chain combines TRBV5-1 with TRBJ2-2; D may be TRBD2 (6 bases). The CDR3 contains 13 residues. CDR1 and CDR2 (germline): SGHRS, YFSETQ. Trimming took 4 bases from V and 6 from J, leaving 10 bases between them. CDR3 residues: CASSPGTAGELFF. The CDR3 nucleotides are TGCGCCAGCAGCCCGGGGACTGCCGGGGAGCTGTTTTTT. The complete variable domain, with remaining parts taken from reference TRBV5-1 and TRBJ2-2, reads KAGVTQTPRYLIKTRGQQVTLSCSPISGHRSVSWYQQTPGQGLQFLFEYFSETQRNKGNFPGRFSGRQFSNSRSEMNVSTLELGDSALYLCASSPGTAGELFFGEGSRLTVL.

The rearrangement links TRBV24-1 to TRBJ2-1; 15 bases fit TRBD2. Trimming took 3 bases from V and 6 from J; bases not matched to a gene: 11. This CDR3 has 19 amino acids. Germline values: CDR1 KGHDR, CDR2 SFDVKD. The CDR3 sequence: CATSDLKWTSGRAVNEQFF. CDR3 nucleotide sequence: TGTGCCACCAGTGATCTCAAATGGACTAGCGGGAGGGCCGTCAATGAGCAGTTCTTC.

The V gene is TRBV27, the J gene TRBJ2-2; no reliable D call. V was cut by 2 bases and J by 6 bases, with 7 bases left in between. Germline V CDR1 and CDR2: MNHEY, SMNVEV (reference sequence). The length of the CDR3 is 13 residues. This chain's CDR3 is CASSLVAAGELFF. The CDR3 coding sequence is TGTGCCAGCAGTTTAGTGGCCGCCGGGGAGCTGTTTTTT.

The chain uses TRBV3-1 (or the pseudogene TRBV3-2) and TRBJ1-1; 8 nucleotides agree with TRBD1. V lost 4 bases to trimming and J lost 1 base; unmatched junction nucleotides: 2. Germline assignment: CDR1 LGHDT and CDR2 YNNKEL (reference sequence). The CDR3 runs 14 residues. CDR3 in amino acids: CASSRGQGNTEAFF. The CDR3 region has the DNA TGTGCCAGCAGCCGCGGACAGGGGAACACTGAAGCTTTCTTT.

The CDR3 sequence: CASSEALGNQPQHF. CDR3 in DNA: TGTGCCAGCAGTGAAGCACTCGGGAATCAGCCCCAGCATTTT. The V call is TRBV6-1, the J call TRBJ1-5; the D is unclear. This CDR3 comprises 14 residues. CDR1 MNHNS and CDR2 SASEGT come from the germline V gene. V lost 0 bases to trimming and J lost 4 bases, with 7 bases between them.

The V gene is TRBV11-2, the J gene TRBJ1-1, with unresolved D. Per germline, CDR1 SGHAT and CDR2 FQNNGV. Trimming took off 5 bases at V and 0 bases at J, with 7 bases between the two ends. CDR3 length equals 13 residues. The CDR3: CASSPTVNTEAFF. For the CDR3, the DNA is TGTGCCAGCAGCCCAACGGTGAACACTGAAGCTTTCTTT.

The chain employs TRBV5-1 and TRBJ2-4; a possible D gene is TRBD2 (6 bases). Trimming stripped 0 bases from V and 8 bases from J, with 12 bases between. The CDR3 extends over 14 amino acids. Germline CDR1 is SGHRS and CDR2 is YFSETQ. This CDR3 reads CASSLGGTEDIQYF. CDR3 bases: TGCGCCAGCAGCTTGGGCGGGACGGAGGACATTCAGTACTTC.

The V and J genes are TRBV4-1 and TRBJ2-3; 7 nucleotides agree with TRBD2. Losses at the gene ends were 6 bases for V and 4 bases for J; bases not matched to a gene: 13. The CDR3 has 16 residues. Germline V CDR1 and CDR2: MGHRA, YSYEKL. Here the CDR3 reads CASRPVGRESSDTQYF. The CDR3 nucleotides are TGCGCCAGCAGGCCCGTGGGGCGGGAGAGCTCAGATACGCAGTATTTT.

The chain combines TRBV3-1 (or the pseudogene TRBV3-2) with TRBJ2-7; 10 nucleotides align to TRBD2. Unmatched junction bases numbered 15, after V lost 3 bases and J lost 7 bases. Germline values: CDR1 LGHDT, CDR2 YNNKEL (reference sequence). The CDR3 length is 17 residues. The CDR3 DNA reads TGTGCCAGCAGCCAGGAAACTATAGCGGGAGGCCCTATAGAGCAGTACTTC. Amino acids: CASSQETIAGGPIEQYF.

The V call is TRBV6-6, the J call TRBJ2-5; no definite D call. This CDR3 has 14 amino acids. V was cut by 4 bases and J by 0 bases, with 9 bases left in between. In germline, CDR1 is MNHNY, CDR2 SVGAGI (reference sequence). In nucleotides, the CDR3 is TGTGCCAGCAGTTTTACAGAGTACCAAGAGACCCAGTACTTC. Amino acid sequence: CASSFTEYQETQYF.

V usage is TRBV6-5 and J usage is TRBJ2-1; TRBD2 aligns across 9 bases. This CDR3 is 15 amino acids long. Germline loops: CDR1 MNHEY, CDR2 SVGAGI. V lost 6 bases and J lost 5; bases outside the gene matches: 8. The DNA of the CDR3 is TGTGCCAGCAGCTTTAGCGGGAGATTCGACAATGAGCAGTTCTTC. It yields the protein CASSFSGRFDNEQFF.

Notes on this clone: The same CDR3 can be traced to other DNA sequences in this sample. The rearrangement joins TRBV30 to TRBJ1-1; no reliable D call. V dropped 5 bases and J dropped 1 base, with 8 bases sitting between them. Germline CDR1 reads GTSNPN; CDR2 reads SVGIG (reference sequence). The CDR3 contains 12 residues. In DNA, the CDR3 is TGTGCCTGGTCCCCAGGGAACACTGAAGCTTTCTTT. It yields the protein CAWSPGNTEAFF.

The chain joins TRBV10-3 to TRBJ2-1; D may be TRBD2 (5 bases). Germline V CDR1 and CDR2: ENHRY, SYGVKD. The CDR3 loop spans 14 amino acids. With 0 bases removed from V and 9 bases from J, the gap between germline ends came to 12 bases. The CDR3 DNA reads TGTGCCATCAGTGAGTCCACTAGGGTGGCTGAGCAGTTCTTC. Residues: CAISESTRVAEQFF.

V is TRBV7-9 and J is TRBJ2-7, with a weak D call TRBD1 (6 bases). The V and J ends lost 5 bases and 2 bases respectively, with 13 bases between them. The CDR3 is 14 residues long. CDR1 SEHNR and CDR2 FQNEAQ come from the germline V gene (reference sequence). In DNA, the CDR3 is TGTGCCAGCAGCCCCGAGGGGGAAGCCTACGAGCAGTACTTC. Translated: CASSPEGEAYEQYF.

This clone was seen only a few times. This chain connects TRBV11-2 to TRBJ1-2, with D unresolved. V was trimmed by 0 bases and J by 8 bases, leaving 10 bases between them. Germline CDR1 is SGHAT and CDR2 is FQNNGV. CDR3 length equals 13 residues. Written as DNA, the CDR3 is TGTGCCAGCAGCTTAGACCCCACTAGAGGCTACACCTTC. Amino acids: CASSLDPTRGYTF.